The sequence of this TCR beta chain was determined in a study of early T cells in non-severe SARS-CoV-2 infection. Study summary: Sequencing was performed on bulk RNA from unsorted whole blood, leaving chains unpaired.

Attachment of unique molecular identifiers to individual cDNA molecules was performed. In TCRdb, the 5' RACE reads were re-called with MiXCR into one record per CDR3 protein. The data contain tens of thousands of distinct CDR3 sequences, roughly 11% of them singletons. Study observations and caveats: CD4 and private specificities were missed by VDJdb matching, which favored anti-spike CD8 responses.

Remarks on this clonotype: Antigen: not known.

The CDR3 has 16 amino acids. Germline-derived CDR1 and CDR2 are DFQATT and SNEGSKA (reference sequence). The trim removed 0 bases at V and 6 bases at J, leaving 8 bases unmatched. The rearrangement joins TRBV20-1 to TRBJ1-1; 12 bases align to TRBD1. The sequence came from an adult who was a healthcare worker with PCR-confirmed SARS-CoV-2 infection or an uninfected control (not recorded which). Sequenced input: whole blood. The DNA of the CDR3 is TGCAGTGCTAGAGATCATGGGGGACAGGGGGCGCCTGAAGCTTTCTTT. Translated, it gives CSARDHGGQGAPEAFF.